These 21 T cell receptor beta chains share one sample of origin, sequenced in a study of cytomegalovirus exposure and HLA in healthy donors. Primers: 60 Vbeta forward and 13 Jbeta reverse. Generated by immunoSEQ multiplex PCR, the TCRdb table keeps only in-frame clones and is missing some. The sample records roughly 130,000 clones, 74% being singletons. The specimen was PBMCs. The receptors stem from a man aged 40-55 years in good health and CMV-seropositive.

This clone was recorded a few times. The gene calls are TRBV5-5 and TRBJ2-5; 12 bases agree with TRBD2. The J call may be wrong; the DNA end is better matched by TRBJ2-7. The CDR3 has 16 amino acids. CDR1 and CDR2 from the germline V gene are SGHKS and YYEKEE (reference sequence). The CDR3 region is CASSHTSGRTPYEQYF. The CDR3 DNA follows: TGTGCCAGCAGCCATACTAGCGGGAGGACACCCTACGAGCAGTACTTC.

The CDR3 sequence: CASSVGQGLTEAFF. DNA for the CDR3: TGTGCCAGCAGCGTAGGACAGGGGTTGACTGAAGCTTTCTTT. The rearrangement links TRBV9 to TRBJ1-1, with 8 bases aligning to TRBD1. Germline lookup yields CDR1 SGDLS and CDR2 YYNGEE. V shed 0 bases, J shed 5 bases, and the junction held 3 bases outside the gene matches. This CDR3 is built from 14 residues. The complete variable domain, with remaining parts taken from reference TRBV9 and TRBJ1-1, reads DSGVTQTPKHLITATGQRVTLRCSPRSGDLSVYWYQQSLDQGLQFLIQYYNGEERAKGNILERFSAQQFPDLHSELNLSSLELGDSALYFCASSVGQGLTEAFFGQGTRLTVV.

The V and J genes are TRBV18 and TRBJ2-1; D might be TRBD1 (6 bases). From germline, CDR1 is KGHSH and CDR2 LQKENI. V lost 1 base to trimming and J lost 4 bases, with 20 bases between them. The CDR3 contains 18 residues. The CDR3 here is CASSPRPPDRTNYNEQFF. The CDR3 nucleotides are TGTGCCAGCTCACCACGTCCTCCGGACAGAACCAATTACAATGAGCAGTTCTTC. Variable domain in full (rest from reference TRBV18 and TRBJ2-1): NAGVMQNPRHLVRRRGQEARLRCSPMKGHSHVYWYRQLPEEGLKFMVYLQKENIIDESGMPKERFSAEFPKEGPSILRIQQVVRGDSAAYFCASSPRPPDRTNYNEQFFGPGTRLTVL.

The chain employs TRBV5-1 and TRBJ1-2; 8 bases line up with TRBD1. Germline loops: CDR1 SGHRS, CDR2 YFSETQ. V dropped 5 bases and J dropped 6; count of bases not matched to a gene: 12. The CDR3 length is 15 residues. Written as DNA, the CDR3 is TGCGCCAGCAGACCCACTGCTCAGGGGGCCAATGGCTACACCTTC. Translation: CASRPTAQGANGYTF.

This chain links TRBV30 with TRBJ2-3, with D possibly TRBD2 on 6 matching bases. Trimming took off 3 bases at V and 1 base at J, with 11 bases between the two ends. Germline assignment: CDR1 GTSNPN and CDR2 SVGIG (reference sequence). This CDR3 has 14 amino acids. DNA for the CDR3: TGTGCCTGGAGCGGCGGCGGGGGCACAGATACGCAGTATTTT. This gives the protein CAWSGGGGTDTQYF.

V gene TRBV2 combines with J gene TRBJ1-1; 8 nucleotides align to TRBD1. Germline CDR1 and CDR2: SNHLY and FYNNEI. The CDR3 is made up of 18 amino acids. J gave up 6 bases and V 0 bases, and 15 bases lay outside the gene matches. For the CDR3, the DNA is TGTGCCAGCAGTGAAGCGCTCGATTGGGGGACAGGCACTTCTGAAGCTTTCTTT. Protein: CASSEALDWGTGTSEAFF. Full variable domain (rest looked up from reference TRBV2 and TRBJ1-1): EPEVTQTPSHQVTQMGQEVILRCVPISNHLYFYWYRQILGQKVEFLVSFYNNEISEKSEIFDDQFSVERPDGSNFTLKIRSTKLEDSAMYFCASSEALDWGTGTSEAFFGQGTRLTVV.

The gene calls are TRBV5-1 and TRBJ1-2, with D possibly TRBD1 on 6 matching bases. V lost 1 base, J lost 7 bases, and 17 bases lay in between. CDR1 is SGHRS and CDR2 is YFSETQ in the germline V gene. The CDR3 is 15 amino acids. CDR3 protein: CASSLLQGSLSGYTF. Here the CDR3 DNA reads TGCGCCAGCAGCTTGTTACAGGGCTCTTTAAGTGGCTACACCTTC.

On this clone itself: Distinct nucleotide sequences in the sample also encode this CDR3. The chain recombines TRBV2 with TRBJ1-1; no reliable D call. V was trimmed by 2 bases and J by 4 bases, leaving 17 bases between them. Germline V gene sequence: CDR1 SNHLY, CDR2 FYNNEI. This CDR3 comprises 16 residues. This chain's CDR3 is CASSESGILDFTEAFF. CDR3 nucleotide sequence: TGTGCCAGCAGTGAATCGGGGATTCTAGATTTCACTGAAGCTTTCTTT.

The rearrangement joins TRBV28 to TRBJ2-7; TRBD1 aligns across 9 bases. Germline V CDR1 and CDR2: MDHEN, SYDVKM. The CDR3 totals 16 residues. The ends lost 4 bases at V and 3 bases at J; junction bases unmatched: 10. The CDR3 loop reads CASSSSPGQGFYEQYF. CDR3 nucleotides: TGTGCCAGCAGTTCATCGCCGGGACAGGGTTTCTACGAGCAGTACTTC.

The chain couples TRBV2 to TRBJ2-4; D is possibly TRBD1 (6 bases). Germline assignment: CDR1 SNHLY and CDR2 FYNNEI. The CDR3 is 15 amino acids. Trimming took 2 bases from V and 6 from J, leaving 14 bases between them. The CDR3, as DNA: TGTGCCAGCAGTGAAAGAGAGACAGGAGGAAACATTCAGTACTTC. Its protein product is CASSERETGGNIQYF. Looking up the rest from reference TRBV2 and TRBJ2-4 gives the full variable domain: EPEVTQTPSHQVTQMGQEVILRCVPISNHLYFYWYRQILGQKVEFLVSFYNNEISEKSEIFDDQFSVERPDGSNFTLKIRSTKLEDSAMYFCASSERETGGNIQYFGAGTRLSVL.

The J gene is TRBJ2-5, the V gene TRBV2, with 9 bases that match TRBD1. Trimming cost V 7 bases and J 5 bases; bases outside gene matches: 8. Looked up from germline, CDR1 is SNHLY and CDR2 is FYNNEI. The CDR3 length is 14 residues. CDR3 residues: CASKHRGPVETQYF. DNA for the CDR3: TGTGCCAGCAAGCACAGGGGGCCGGTGGAGACCCAGTACTTC.

This clone was found many times. V and J are TRBV6-1 and TRBJ1-4; D uncertain. Trimming pared 2 bases from V and 0 bases from J, leaving 7 bases between. The CDR3 is made up of 15 amino acids. Germline V gene lookup returns CDR1 MNHNS and CDR2 SASEGT. CDR3 nucleotides: TGTGCCAGCAGTGAAAGGAGGGCAACTAATGAAAAACTGTTTTTT. Its translation: CASSERRATNEKLFF.

The genes are TRBV5-4 and TRBJ1-1; D call uncertain. Germline loops: CDR1 SGHNT, CDR2 YYREEE (reference sequence). This CDR3 has 13 amino acids. Trimming stripped 2 bases from V and 1 base from J, with 6 bases between. The CDR3 bases are TGTGCCAGCAGCTTCCCCTCGAACACTGAAGCTTTCTTT. This sequence encodes CASSFPSNTEAFF.

This clone was found a few times. The rearrangement links TRBV6-5 to TRBJ1-2; D gene uncertain. In germline, CDR1 is MNHEY, CDR2 SVGAGI. CDR3 size: 13 residues. Trimming removed 0 bases from V and 4 bases from J, with 6 bases in between. The CDR3, as DNA: TGTGCCAGCAGTTACTCTGGCATCTATGGCTACACCTTC. Translating gives CASSYSGIYGYTF.

The rearrangement links TRBV7-8 to TRBJ1-3; TRBD1 aligns across 7 bases. Germline V lookup: CDR1 SGHVS, CDR2 FQNEAQ. The CDR3 sequence is 18 residues long. The junction had 16 bases not matched to a gene; V was cut back by 5 bases and J by 3 bases. The CDR3 protein is CASSLRSQSRGIGNTIYF. The CDR3 nucleotides read TGTGCCAGCAGCCTAAGGTCCCAGAGCAGGGGGATTGGAAACACCATATATTTT.

V usage is TRBV2 and J usage is TRBJ1-1, with 10 nucleotides matching TRBD1. V was clipped by 6 bases and J by 7 bases; unmatched bases: 8. The germline V gene has CDR1 SNHLY and CDR2 FYNNEI. The CDR3 runs 14 residues. The CDR3 bases are TGTGCCAGCAGGAGAAGGACAGGGGGTGATGAAGCTTTCTTT. Translating it yields CASRRRTGGDEAFF.

This clone showed up just once. The chain links TRBV27 to TRBJ2-3; no clear D. CDR1 is MNHEY and CDR2 is SMNVEV in the germline V gene (reference sequence). This CDR3 comprises 12 residues. The V end lost 11 bases, the J end lost 1 base, and 10 bases lay between the germline ends. The CDR3 sequence is CAVRHRTDTQYF. The CDR3 DNA follows: TGTGCCGTGAGACATCGCACAGATACGCAGTATTTT.

Comment on this clone: The same CDR3 also results from other DNA sequences found in this sample. CDR3 DNA sequence: TGTGCCAGCAGTTTGGGAGGGACCGGGGAGCTGTTTTTT. Its protein product is CASSLGGTGELFF. The chain is built from TRBV28 and TRBJ2-2; 7 nucleotides agree with TRBD2. V gave up 3 bases and J gave up 5 bases; unmatched junction bases: 0. The CDR3 covers 13 residues. The germline V gene has CDR1 MDHEN and CDR2 SYDVKM.

The chain combines TRBV19 with TRBJ1-5, with D maybe TRBD1 (5 bases). With 5 bases removed from V and 7 bases from J, the gap between germline ends came to 15 bases. The CDR3 is 14 residues long. Germline V lookup: CDR1 LNHDA, CDR2 SQIVND (reference sequence). This CDR3 is CASSDGGKGQPQHF. Written as DNA, the CDR3 is TGTGCCAGTAGTGACGGGGGAAAGGGGCAGCCCCAGCATTTT.

The chain carries TRBV30 and TRBJ1-4; 8 bases are shared with TRBD1. The germline V gene has CDR1 GTSNPN and CDR2 SVGIG (reference sequence). V shed 0 bases and J 8 bases; nucleotides not matched to a gene: 5. The length of the CDR3 is 14 residues. Here the CDR3 reads CAWSVQGVGEKLFF. Here the CDR3 DNA reads TGTGCCTGGAGTGTACAGGGGGTCGGGGAAAAACTGTTTTTT.

Only one count was recorded for this clone. This sequence joins TRBV6-1 and TRBJ1-1; no firm D call. Germline CDR1 is MNHNS and CDR2 is SASEGT. The CDR3 covers 14 residues. V shed 2 bases and J shed 7 bases, with 14 bases lying between them. The CDR3 here is CASSEMSRGSEAFF. CDR3 coding DNA: TGTGCCAGCAGTGAAATGAGCCGAGGGAGTGAAGCTTTCTTT.